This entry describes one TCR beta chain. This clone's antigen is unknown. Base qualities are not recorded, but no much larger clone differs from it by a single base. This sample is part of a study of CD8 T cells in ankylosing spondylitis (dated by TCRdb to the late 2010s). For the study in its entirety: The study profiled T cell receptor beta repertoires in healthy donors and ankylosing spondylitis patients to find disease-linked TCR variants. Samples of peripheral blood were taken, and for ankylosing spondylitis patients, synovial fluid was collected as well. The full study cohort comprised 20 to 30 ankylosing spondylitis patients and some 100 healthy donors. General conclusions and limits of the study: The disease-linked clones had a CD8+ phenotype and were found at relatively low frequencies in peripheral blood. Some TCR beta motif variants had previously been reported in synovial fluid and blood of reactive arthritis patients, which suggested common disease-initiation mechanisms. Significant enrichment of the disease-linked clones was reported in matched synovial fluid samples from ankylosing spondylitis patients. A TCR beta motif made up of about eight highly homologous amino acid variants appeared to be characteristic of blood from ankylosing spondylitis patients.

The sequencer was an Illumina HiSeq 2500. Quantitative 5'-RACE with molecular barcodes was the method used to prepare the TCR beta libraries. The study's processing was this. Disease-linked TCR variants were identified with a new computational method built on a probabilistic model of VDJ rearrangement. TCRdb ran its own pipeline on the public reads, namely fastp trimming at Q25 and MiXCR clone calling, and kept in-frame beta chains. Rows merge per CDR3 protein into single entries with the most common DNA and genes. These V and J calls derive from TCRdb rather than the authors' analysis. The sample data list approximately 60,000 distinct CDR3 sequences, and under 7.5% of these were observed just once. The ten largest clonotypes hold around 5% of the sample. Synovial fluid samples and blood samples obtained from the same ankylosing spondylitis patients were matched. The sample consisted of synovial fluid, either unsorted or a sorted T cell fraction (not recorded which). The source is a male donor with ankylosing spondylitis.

The DNA sequence is TGTGCCAGCAGCCGCGGGACAGGGGTCGCAGATACGCAGTATTTT. This gives the protein CASSRGTGVADTQYF. The chain is encoded by TRBV7-2 joined to TRBJ2-3, with TRBD1 matching 10 junction bases. The germline V and J ends show losses of 5 bases and 4 bases respectively, and no gene match explains 6 bases of the junction. From the germline V gene, CDR1 is SGHTA and CDR2 is FQGNSA. The CDR3 contains 15 residues, cysteine and phenylalanine counted. Just the 45-base CDR3 DNA is kept, in frame starting at base 1.